Each of the 13 T cell receptor beta chains below was sequenced from the same sample in a study of blood T cell repertoires in COVID-19. Sequencing was performed with immunoSEQ multiplex PCR; in TCRdb, only in-frame clones are kept and a portion is missing. Altogether over 100,000 clones are present, over 60% being singletons, with the ten largest covering over 1.5%. The sample taken for sequencing was peripheral blood. The receptor source for this set is a woman aged 70-85 years with acute or convalescent COVID-19.

This clone was detected only a few times. The chain recombines TRBV5-6 with TRBJ2-2; 8 bases line up with TRBD2. This CDR3 contains 16 residues. Germline CDR1 and CDR2: SGHDT and YYEEEE. Unmatched junction bases numbered 5, after V lost 3 bases and J lost 1 base. CDR3 in DNA: TGTGCCAGCAGCTACCTCACTAGCGGGAACACCGGGGAGCTGTTTTTT. It codes for CASSYLTSGNTGELFF.

A few counts support this clone. The chain combines TRBV9 with TRBJ1-1; 10 positions match TRBD1. This CDR3 has 17 amino acids. The trim removed 3 bases at V and 1 base at J, leaving 9 bases unmatched. Germline assignment: CDR1 SGDLS and CDR2 YYNGEE. The CDR3 region has the DNA TGTGCCAGCAGCGGTGGAGACAGGGGGCGCGGGAACACTGAAGCTTTCTTT. This translates into CASSGGDRGRGNTEAFF.

This chain joins TRBV27 and TRBJ1-2, with 10 bases matching TRBD1. There are 15 residues in the CDR3. Germline CDR1 and CDR2: MNHEY and SMNVEV (reference sequence). J was trimmed by 7 bases and V by 0 bases; bases with no gene match: 5. CDR3 in DNA: TGTGCCAGCAGTTTATCCGGGACAGGGGTGGGTGGCTACACCTTC. It yields the protein CASSLSGTGVGGYTF.

This chain connects TRBV19 to TRBJ2-2, with 8 bases aligning to TRBD2. The V and J ends lost 7 bases and 10 bases, in that order; junction bases with no gene match: 8. The CDR3 contains 13 residues. CDR1 LNHDA and CDR2 SQIVND come from the germline V gene (reference sequence). This chain's CDR3 is CASTSSGPEELFF. The CDR3 DNA reads as TGTGCCAGTACCTCTAGCGGGCCCGAGGAGCTGTTTTTT.

This chain connects TRBV7-2 to TRBJ2-7; weak D call: TRBD2 (6 bases). Between the trimmed V and J ends, which lost 5 bases and 6 bases, there was a span of 14 bases. This CDR3 contains 13 residues. Germline V CDR1 and CDR2: SGHTA, FQGNSA. Here the CDR3 reads CASSQIVGGEQYF. The CDR3 DNA is TGTGCCAGCAGCCAAATAGTGGGGGGCGAGCAGTACTTC.

This chain connects TRBV28 to TRBJ2-7; 7 bases fit TRBD2. The CDR3 is 12 residues long. V lost 3 bases to trimming and J lost 6 bases; unmatched junction nucleotides: 2. The germline CDR1 and CDR2 sequences are MDHEN and SYDVKM. CDR3 protein: CASSLGGSEQYF. CDR3 nucleotide sequence: TGTGCCAGCAGTTTGGGGGGGTCCGAGCAGTACTTC.

This clone has just a few counts. The chain uses TRBV6-6 and TRBJ2-1; 10 nucleotides align to TRBD1. The CDR3 has 16 residues. The germline V gene encodes CDR1 MNHNY and CDR2 SVGAGI (reference sequence). V trimming: 2 bases; J trimming: 2 bases; junction bases outside the gene matches: 3. DNA for the CDR3: TGTGCCAGCAGTTACCGGGACAGGGGAACCTACAATGAGCAGTTCTTC. Protein product: CASSYRDRGTYNEQFF.

Here the CDR3 DNA reads TGTGCCAGCCAAGGAGCGACAGGGGGCTTAACGGTTGGGCTGTTTTTT. This codes for CASQGATGGLTVGLFF. The gene calls are TRBV28 and TRBJ2-2; 10 bases map to TRBD1. V trimming: 8 bases; J trimming: 13 bases; junction bases outside the gene matches: 19. Germline assignment: CDR1 MDHEN and CDR2 SYDVKM. This CDR3 is built from 16 residues.

The CDR3 region has the DNA TGTGCCATCAGTGAGGTCAGGGACTATGGCTACACCTTC. This translates into CAISEVRDYGYTF. The chain is built from TRBV10-3 and TRBJ1-2, with a tentative D call TRBD1 (5 bases). Trimming took 2 bases from V and 3 from J, leaving 7 bases between them. Per the germline V gene, CDR1 is ENHRY and CDR2 is SYGVKD. This CDR3 has 13 residues.

The chain joins TRBV5-1 to TRBJ1-1, with D possibly being TRBD1 (6 bases). There are 14 residues in the CDR3. Trimming removed 4 bases from V and 0 bases from J, with 10 bases in between. Germline CDR1 and CDR2: SGHRS and YFSETQ. CDR3 DNA: TGCGCCAGCAGCGGGGGCGGCATGAACACTGAAGCTTTCTTT. Translated: CASSGGGMNTEAFF.

The V gene is TRBV11-2, the J gene TRBJ2-5; TRBD2 matches at 10 bases. The CDR3 has 16 amino acids. The J segment lost 5 bases and the V segment lost 5 bases, leaving 11 bases of the junction unmatched. Per the germline V gene, CDR1 is SGHAT and CDR2 is FQNNGV. CDR3 protein: CASSPPSGGAGETQYF. CDR3 nucleotide sequence: TGTGCCAGCAGCCCCCCAAGCGGGGGGGCGGGTGAGACCCAGTACTTC.

The chain uses TRBV5-4 and TRBJ2-3, with D uncertain. Per the germline V gene, CDR1 is SGHNT and CDR2 is YYREEE (reference sequence). V lost 4 bases and J 5 bases, leaving 11 bases between the germline ends. This CDR3 region has 13 residues. The CDR3 here is CASSRLDKDTQYF. CDR3 sequence (DNA): TGTGCCAGCAGCCGCCTAGATAAAGATACGCAGTATTTT.

The chain combines TRBV6-2 or TRBV6-3 with TRBJ1-1; D gene ambiguous. Germline values: CDR1 MNHEY, CDR2 SVGEGT. This CDR3 has 12 residues. The V end was cut by 5 bases, the J end by 1 base, with 5 bases between. The CDR3 sequence is CASSVSNTEAFF. CDR3 in DNA: TGTGCCAGCAGTGTCTCGAACACTGAAGCTTTCTTT.